This T cell receptor (beta chain) was observed in a study of vaccination and CD4 T cells after COVID-19. Overall study: Of the convalescent patients, who were SARS-CoV-2 positive by nasal swab PCR, fewer than ten had mild and one severe disease. Researchers treated control cultures with a CEFX pool, an HIV-1 Nef pool, or no peptide.

An Oncomine TCR Beta short-read assay was used to sequence the DNA from cultured CD4+ T cells. TCRdb fed the PCR reads into MiXCR, producing one record per CDR3 protein. This sample has some 15,000 distinct CDR3 sequences, with around 77% found just once. Treatment denoted: roughly 11-day PBMC culture with coronavirus spike peptide pools or control peptides (ViraFEST assay). Germline lookup yields CDR1 LGHNA and CDR2 YSLEER. CDR3 length: 14 amino acids. The V and J ends lost 1 base and 2 bases respectively, with 8 bases between them. This clonotype was counted a few times. The target antigen is unknown.

Sequences were obtained from CD4+ T cells from blood, cultured in vitro. The chain has TRBV4-3 and TRBJ1-2; TRBD1 might be the D (5 bases). The clonotype comes from a human donor who had recovered from COVID-19. The CDR3 DNA reads as TGCGCCAGCAGCCAAGGACAGTGGAACTATGGCTACACCTTC. It yields the protein CASSQGQWNYGYTF.